This T cell receptor (beta chain) was sequenced during a study of tumor and adjacent non-tumor tissue in lung cancer. Study-level background: Patients were aged roughly 30 to 76, approximately ten men and about five women, stage I to III. Study-wide findings and caveats: Top 100 clones took a larger repertoire share in normal lung. Higher tumor TCR diversity was associated with shorter survival.

As to this clonotype: Its antigen is undetermined.

V gave up 4 bases and J gave up 0 bases, with 15 bases separating them. CDR1 is ENHRY and CDR2 is SYGVKD in the germline V gene. CDR3 size: 17 residues. RNA was extracted from bulk tissue without any cell sorting. TCRbeta libraries were built with three rounds of nested PCR, modified from ARM-PCR. TCRdb used MiXCR to reprocess the multiplex PCR reads, holding one entry per CDR3 protein. The sample includes about 76,000 distinct CDR3 sequences, around 70% of them seen just once. The specimen sequenced was lung tumor tissue. This TCR was sampled from a woman between 65 and 79 years old with non-small cell lung cancer. The J gene is TRBJ2-2, the V gene TRBV10-3; no clear D gene. Here the CDR3 reads CAISGHNRTPNTGELFF. The CDR3 nucleotides are TGTGCCATCAGTGGACACAACCGAACCCCGAACACCGGGGAGCTGTTTTTT.